The entry below describes one T cell receptor (beta chain). Profiled with immunoSEQ multiplex PCR; TCRdb holds only in-frame clones, not every one. The sample holds 300,000 to 350,000 clones, 85% to 90% seen once. Membership in each cohort depended on participant-reported clinical history. The data stem from a study of blood T cell repertoires in COVID-19. CDR1 and CDR2 from the germline V gene are KGHSH and LQKENI. Trimming at V came to 3 bases and at J to 8 bases, leaving 9 bases not matched to a gene. The CDR3 consists of 15 residues. Sequenced: PBMCs or T cells enriched from blood (not recorded which). The sequence derives from a woman aged 18 to 35 with acute COVID-19. V and J are TRBV18 and TRBJ2-1; 8 bases agree with TRBD2. The CDR3 sequence is CASSPEAGVWDEQFF. CDR3 nucleotide sequence: TGTGCCAGCTCACCCGAAGCGGGAGTCTGGGATGAGCAGTTCTTC.